The clone carrying this TCR beta chain came up a few times. As yet, its antigen is unknown. The data stem from a study of T-cell reconstitution after alpha-beta-depleted transplantation in children. The CDR3 totals 17 residues. The V end lost 0 bases, the J end lost 0 bases, and 10 bases lay between the germline ends. Germline values: CDR1 SGHRS, CDR2 YFSETQ. It was with unique molecular identifiers that the TCRbeta library was prepared. Each CDR3 protein gets one entry after TCRdb re-called the PCR reads with MiXCR. The sample lists approximately 980,000 distinct CDR3 sequences, about 26% occurring once. Study-level results: One year after transplant, T-cell counts and diversity came mostly from newly produced T cells. Where alpha-beta T cells came from about two months after transplant was reportedly several hundred expanded graft clones. TCRbeta diversity was high at day 60 in some patients (a result of surviving recipient T cells and thymic progenitors).

This TCR was sampled from a boy in the first two years of life who had a stem cell transplant for SCID, so the T cells may come from the graft donor. The sequencing here drew on PBMCs, mostly from graft donor cells, taken 360 days after TCRalphabeta/CD19-depleted stem cell transplant. This chain links TRBV5-1 with TRBJ2-6; D ambiguous. Here the CDR3 DNA reads TGCGCCAGCAGCTTGGTTCGGGCCCGCTCTGGGGCCAACGTCCTGACTTTC. Translating gives CASSLVRARSGANVLTF.